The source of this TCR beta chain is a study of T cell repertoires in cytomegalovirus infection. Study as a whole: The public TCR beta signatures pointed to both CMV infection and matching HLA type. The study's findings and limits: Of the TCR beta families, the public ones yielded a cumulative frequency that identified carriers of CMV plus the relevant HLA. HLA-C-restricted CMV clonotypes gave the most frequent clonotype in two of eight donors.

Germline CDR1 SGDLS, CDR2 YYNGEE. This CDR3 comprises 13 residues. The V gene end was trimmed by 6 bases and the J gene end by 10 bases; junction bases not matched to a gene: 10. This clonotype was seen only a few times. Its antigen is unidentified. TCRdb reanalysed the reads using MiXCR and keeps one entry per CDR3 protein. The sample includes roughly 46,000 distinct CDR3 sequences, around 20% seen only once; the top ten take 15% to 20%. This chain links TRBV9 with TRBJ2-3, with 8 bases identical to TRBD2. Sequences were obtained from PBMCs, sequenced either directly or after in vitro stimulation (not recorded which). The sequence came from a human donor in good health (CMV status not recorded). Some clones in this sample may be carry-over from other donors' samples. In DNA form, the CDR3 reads TGTGCCAGCAACAGAGCGGGGGAAAGGGCGCAGTATTTT. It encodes CASNRAGERAQYF.